This note documents a single T cell receptor (beta chain) sequence. Its binding antigen is unknown. One base away there is no much larger clone; base qualities are not given. The library relied on PCR. The sample was run on an Illumina HiSeq 2500. TCR library preparation used molecular barcoding, with unique molecular identifiers applied to normalize quantification of the TCRbeta repertoire. The public reads were quality trimmed at Q25 with fastp and then assembled into clones with MiXCR by TCRdb, keeping productive beta chains. Every distinct CDR3 protein forms one entry, paired with its most common genes and DNA. The sample records approximately 210,000 distinct CDR3 sequences, roughly 15% of which are singletons. The ten largest clones take up around 13% of the sample. The data were obtained in a study of T-cell reconstitution after alpha-beta-depleted transplantation in children (dated by TCRdb to the mid-2010s). Looking at the study overall: Using TCR repertoire profiling, the study followed T-cell immune reconstitution in a quantitative way in children after TCRalphabeta/CD19-depleted allogeneic hematopoietic cell transplantation.

The sample was PBMCs from the stem cell graft donor, taken from the stem cell graft. The TCR was taken from a human donor who donated a stem cell graft to a child with acute lymphoblastic leukemia.

The DNA sequence reads TGCAGCGTCCGTCCCATGGCCATTAGCGGACCTGGCACAGATACGCAGTATTTT. The translation is CSVRPMAISGPGTDTQYF. The chain was built from TRBV29-1 and TRBJ2-3, with TRBD2 as a weak D call on 6 bases. The junction carries 26 bases between V and J, which are trimmed by 6 bases and 1 base respectively. The cysteine opens and the phenylalanine closes a CDR3 of 18 amino acids. The only DNA kept is the CDR3, 54 bases in frame from the first base. CDR1 and CDR2, per the germline V gene, are SQVTM and ANQGSEA.